This T cell receptor (beta chain) was obtained from a study of metastatic and nonmetastatic thyroid tumors. Every patient underwent thyroid surgery untreated. Whole-study results and caveats: When malignant thyroid tumors were compared with benign nodules, TCR beta diversity was reportedly significantly higher in the malignant tumors. This held in both blood and tumor samples.

This clone was detected once. Its antigen is as yet unknown. Unmatched junction bases numbered 13, after V lost 9 bases and J lost 6 bases. The CDR3 totals 14 residues. The V gene's germline CDR1 is MDHEN and CDR2 SYDVKM. TCRdb reassembled clones from the PCR reads with MiXCR. The table has some 8,100 clones, approximately 30% seen once. This sequence originates from a female donor with papillary thyroid cancer or a benign thyroid nodule (not recorded which). Some clones in this sample may be carry-over from other donors' samples. Sequenced input: tumor tissue. The chain is built from TRBV28 and TRBJ2-7, with TRBD1 matching 8 bases. In DNA, the CDR3 is TGTGCCAGAACTTTGTCGGACAGGGATGGCGAGCAGTACTTC. It is translated as CARTLSDRDGEQYF.